This entry lists 13 T cell receptor beta chains sequenced from one sample in a study of T cell responses to AZD1222 COVID-19 vaccine. Repertoires were generated with immunoSEQ multiplex PCR, while TCRdb's copy carries only in-frame clones and drops some. The sample holds about 92,000 clones, about 89% seen once. Specimen: peripheral blood, collected on day 0 of AZD1222 vaccination. The receptors shown here come from an adult in good health.

V and J are TRBV19 and TRBJ1-5, with 9 bases matching TRBD1. Per the germline V gene, CDR1 is LNHDA and CDR2 is SQIVND (reference sequence). The CDR3 is 14 residues long. The V segment lost 5 bases and the J segment 7 bases; nucleotides outside the gene matches: 6. CDR3 DNA sequence: TGTGCCAGTAGTCCCCGGACAGGGGTCCAGCCCCAGCATTTT. Its translation is CASSPRTGVQPQHF.

The rearrangement links TRBV19 to TRBJ1-5; TRBD1 is a possible D gene (6 bases). This CDR3 is built from 14 residues. The V end was cut by 1 base, the J end by 6 bases, with 10 bases between. Germline CDR1 and CDR2: LNHDA and SQIVND (reference sequence). The CDR3 coding sequence is TGTGCCAGTAGTATAGGAAGGGGGGGTCAGCCCCAGCATTTT. It specifies CASSIGRGGQPQHF. Full variable domain (outside the CDR3, taken from reference TRBV19 and TRBJ1-5): DGGITQSPKYLFRKEGQNVTLSCEQNLNHDAMYWYRQDPGQGLRLIYYSQIVNDFQKGDIAEGYSVSREKKESFPLTVTSAQKNPTAFYLCASSIGRGGQPQHFGDGTRLSIL.

This chain links TRBV18 with TRBJ2-5; D remains ambiguous. V dropped 2 bases and J dropped 3 bases, with 22 bases sitting between them. Germline V CDR1 and CDR2: KGHSH, LQKENI. The CDR3 sequence is 18 residues long. CDR3 residues: CASSPKSPVSPSKETQYF. CDR3 DNA: TGTGCCAGCTCACCAAAGAGCCCGGTGTCACCTAGTAAAGAGACCCAGTACTTC.

The gene calls are TRBV28 and TRBJ1-4; a possible D gene is TRBD1 (5 bases). V shed 5 bases and J shed 0 bases, with 19 bases lying between them. This CDR3 has 18 residues. Germline CDR1 MDHEN, CDR2 SYDVKM. Here the CDR3 DNA reads TGTGCCAGCAGTCTGGGACCCGCGGAACTTGCAACTAATGAAAAACTGTTTTTT. Amino acid sequence: CASSLGPAELATNEKLFF.

As concerns this clone: One end of the junction does not line up with germline, which may come from a read error. The V call is TRBV7-7, the J call TRBJ1-5; D remains unclear. CDR1 and CDR2 from the germline V gene are SSHAT and FNYEAQ (reference sequence). This CDR3 is built from 13 residues. The chain's CDR3 is CASSRDPDQPQHF. DNA of the CDR3: TGTGCTAGCAGTCGTGACCCAGATCAGCCCCAGCATTTT. Full variable domain (missing parts from reference TRBV7-7 and TRBJ1-5): GAGVSQSPRYKVTKRGQDVTLRCDPISSHATLYWYQQALGQGPEFLTYFNYEAQPDKSGLPSDRFSAERPEGSISTLTIQRTEQRDSAMYRCASSRDPDQPQHFGDGTRLSIL.

The CDR3 spells CASSEISQTLTDTQYF. CDR3 DNA: TGTGCCAGCAGTGAAATAAGTCAGACCCTCACAGATACGCAGTATTTT. The V gene is TRBV6-1, the J gene TRBJ2-3; D is uncertain. V lost 2 bases to trimming and J lost 2 bases, with 14 bases between them. Germline CDR1 MNHNS, CDR2 SASEGT. This CDR3 contains 16 residues.

The chain has TRBV6-5 and TRBJ1-5; D perhaps matches TRBD1 (5 bases). Germline V gene lookup returns CDR1 MNHEY and CDR2 SVGAGI. Trimming shortened V by 7 bases and J by 7 bases, and 17 bases separated the two germline ends. There are 14 residues in the CDR3. The CDR3 DNA sequence: TGTGCCAGCACCGCCCACCAGGGACGGCAGCCCCAGCATTTT. Translated: CASTAHQGRQPQHF.

The chain combines TRBV4-1 with TRBJ1-1; D is unclear. Germline V gene lookup returns CDR1 MGHRA and CDR2 YSYEKL. Trimming took 10 bases from V and 7 from J, leaving 13 bases between them. The CDR3 covers 11 residues. The CDR3, as DNA: TGCGCCACCGGTTCTTGGGTTGAAGCTTTCTTT. Translating it yields CATGSWVEAFF.

The J gene is TRBJ1-4, the V gene TRBV4-3; D uncertain. The CDR3 is 17 amino acids. Germline CDR1 LGHNA, CDR2 YSLEER. The V and J ends lost 0 bases and 0 bases respectively, with 11 bases between them. The CDR3: CASSQDWAGSTNEKLFF. As DNA, the CDR3 is TGCGCCAGCAGCCAAGATTGGGCGGGCTCAACTAATGAAAAACTGTTTTTT.

The chain joins TRBV6-1 to TRBJ2-5; 10 bases are a match to TRBD2. The CDR3 totals 15 residues. Trimming took 1 base from V and 4 from J; bases not matched to a gene: 3. Germline V gene data show CDR1 as MNHNS and CDR2 as SASEGT. The CDR3 spells CASSEGASGGETQYF. Here the CDR3 DNA reads TGTGCCAGCAGTGAAGGGGCTAGCGGGGGAGAGACCCAGTACTTC.

This rearrangement joins TRBV5-4 to TRBJ2-5; D is perhaps TRBD1 (6 bases). The CDR3 contains 14 residues. Per germline, CDR1 SGHNT and CDR2 YYREEE (reference sequence). Trimming pared 4 bases from V and 0 bases from J, leaving 10 bases between. DNA for the CDR3: TGTGCCAGCAGCGGGGGCTCAGACCAAGAGACCCAGTACTTC. Its protein is CASSGGSDQETQYF. Complete variable domain (other parts from reference TRBV5-4 and TRBJ2-5): ETGVTQSPTHLIKTRGQQVTLRCSSQSGHNTVSWYQQALGQGPQFIFQYYREEENGRGNFPPRFSGLQFPNYSSELNVNALELDDSALYLCASSGGSDQETQYFGPGTRLLVL.

This clone was seen a handful of times. The rearrangement joins TRBV11-2 to TRBJ1-1; D may be TRBD1 (5 bases). The ends were cut back, 2 bases at V and 0 bases at J, with 10 bases in the middle. Looked up from germline, CDR1 is SGHAT and CDR2 is FQNNGV. The CDR3 is 15 residues long. The CDR3 nucleotides are TGTGCCAGCAGCTTATCGGGACGGATGAACACTGAAGCTTTCTTT. Its protein is CASSLSGRMNTEAFF. Supplemented by reference TRBV11-2 and TRBJ1-1, the full variable domain reads EAGVAQSPRYKIIEKRQSVAFWCNPISGHATLYWYQQILGQGPKLLIQFQNNGVVDDSQLPKDRFSAERLKGVDSTLKIQPAKLEDSAVYLCASSLSGRMNTEAFFGQGTRLTVV.

The V and J genes are TRBV9 and TRBJ2-6; D is undetermined. This CDR3 is built from 18 residues. V gave up 0 bases and J gave up 0 bases, with 13 bases separating them. Looked up from germline, CDR1 is SGDLS and CDR2 is YYNGEE. CDR3 protein: CASSVAPRARSGANVLTF. In DNA form, the CDR3 reads TGTGCCAGCAGCGTAGCCCCCCGGGCGCGCTCTGGGGCCAACGTCCTGACTTTC.